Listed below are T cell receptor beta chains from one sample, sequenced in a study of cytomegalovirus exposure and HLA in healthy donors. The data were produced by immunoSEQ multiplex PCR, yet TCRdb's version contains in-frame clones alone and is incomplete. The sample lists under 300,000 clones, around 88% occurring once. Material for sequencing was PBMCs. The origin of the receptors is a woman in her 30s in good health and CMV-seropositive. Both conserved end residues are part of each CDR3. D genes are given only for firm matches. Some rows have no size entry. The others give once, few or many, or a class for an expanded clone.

cdr3_nt: TGTGCCAGCAGGGACCGACCGGGACAGCAAGAGACCCAGTACTTC; cdr3_aa: CASRDRPGQQETQYF; d_call: TRBD1; v_call: TRBV6-6; j_call: TRBJ2-5; clone_size: -
cdr3_nt: TGCGCCAGCAGCCAAGATCGTACAGGCACCTACGAGCAGTACTTC; cdr3_aa: CASSQDRTGTYEQYF; d_call: -; v_call: TRBV4-1; j_call: TRBJ2-7; clone_size: -
cdr3_nt: TGCGCCAGCAGCTACAACAGGGTAAACACTGAAGCTTTCTTT; cdr3_aa: CASSYNRVNTEAFF; d_call: -; v_call: TRBV5-1; j_call: TRBJ1-1; clone_size: -
cdr3_nt: TGTGCCAGCAGCGGGGCGGGGGCTGGAAACACCATATATTTT; cdr3_aa: CASSGAGAGNTIYF; d_call: -; v_call: TRBV5-4; j_call: TRBJ1-3; clone_size: -
cdr3_nt: TGTGCCAGCAGCGTTAGCGGGGACGGGGAGCTGTTTTTT; cdr3_aa: CASSVSGDGELFF; d_call: TRBD2; v_call: TRBV6-1; j_call: TRBJ2-2; clone_size: -
cdr3_nt: TGTGCCAGCAACGTTGACAGTAGCTATGGCTACACCTTC; cdr3_aa: CASNVDSSYGYTF; d_call: -; v_call: TRBV6-1; j_call: TRBJ1-2; clone_size: -
cdr3_nt: TGCGCCAGTTCTAGCGGAGGAGTCTACGAGCAGTACTTC; cdr3_aa: CASSSGGVYEQYF; d_call: TRBD2; v_call: TRBV4-1; j_call: TRBJ2-7; clone_size: -
cdr3_nt: TGTGCCAGCTCCACCTACGAGCAGTACTTC; cdr3_aa: CASSTYEQYF; d_call: -; v_call: TRBV27; j_call: TRBJ2-7; clone_size: -
cdr3_nt: TGTGCCAGCAGCGAGATTAGCGGCAGTCGCACCGGGGAGCTGTTTTTT; cdr3_aa: CASSEISGSRTGELFF; d_call: -; v_call: TRBV28; j_call: TRBJ2-2; clone_size: -
cdr3_nt: TGTGCCAGCAGGGCCGACAGCAGGACCCAGTACTTC; cdr3_aa: CASRADSRTQYF; d_call: -; v_call: TRBV6-1; j_call: TRBJ2-5; clone_size: -
cdr3_nt: TGTGCCAGCAGCGCAGCGGGACACATCACAGATACGCAGTATTTT; cdr3_aa: CASSAAGHITDTQYF; d_call: -; v_call: TRBV7-2; j_call: TRBJ2-3; clone_size: -
cdr3_nt: TGCGCCAGCAGCCCAGGGAGGGAGGTCGATGAGCAGTTCTTC; cdr3_aa: CASSPGREVDEQFF; d_call: TRBD2; v_call: TRBV4-1; j_call: TRBJ2-1; clone_size: -
cdr3_nt: TGTGCCTGGAGTGTCTCAGGGACTGAAGCTTTCTTT; cdr3_aa: CAWSVSGTEAFF; d_call: -; v_call: TRBV30; j_call: TRBJ1-1; clone_size: -
cdr3_nt: TGTGCCAGCAGCTTAGGGGGGCTAGCGGGTTTCTACAATGAGCAGTTCTTC; cdr3_aa: CASSLGGLAGFYNEQFF; d_call: TRBD2; v_call: TRBV7-2; j_call: TRBJ2-1; clone_size: -
cdr3_nt: TGCGCCAGCACTTTAACAGGGCTGAACACCGGGGAGCTGTTTTTT; cdr3_aa: CASTLTGLNTGELFF; d_call: -; v_call: TRBV5-1; j_call: TRBJ2-2; clone_size: once
cdr3_nt: TGCGCCAGCAGCCGTCTCACCGGGGAGCTGTTTTTT; cdr3_aa: CASSRLTGELFF; d_call: -; v_call: TRBV4-1; j_call: TRBJ2-2; clone_size: -
cdr3_nt: TGCAGCGTGGAGGACAGGGCTGGGGCCAACGTCCTGACTTTC; cdr3_aa: CSVEDRAGANVLTF; d_call: TRBD1; v_call: TRBV29-1; j_call: TRBJ2-6; clone_size: -
cdr3_nt: TGTGCCAGCGGGACAGGGGTAGAAGAAAAACTGTTTTTT; cdr3_aa: CASGTGVEEKLFF; d_call: TRBD1; v_call: TRBV2; j_call: TRBJ1-4; clone_size: -
cdr3_nt: TGTGCCAGCAGCTTCTACAGTGAAGCTTTCTTT; cdr3_aa: CASSFYSEAFF; d_call: -; v_call: TRBV7-9; j_call: TRBJ1-1; clone_size: -
cdr3_nt: TGTGCCAGCAGCTTAGAATTGCGACTAGTACATGAGCAGTTCTTC; cdr3_aa: CASSLELRLVHEQFF; d_call: -; v_call: TRBV11-3; j_call: TRBJ2-1; clone_size: -
cdr3_nt: TGTGCCAGCAGCTTAGAAGGCCGCTCAGGCGCTGAAGCTTTCTTT; cdr3_aa: CASSLEGRSGAEAFF; d_call: -; v_call: TRBV13; j_call: TRBJ1-1; clone_size: once
cdr3_nt: TGTGCCAGCAGCTTCCCTAGGGGTCGCCAAGAGACCCAGTACTTC; cdr3_aa: CASSFPRGRQETQYF; d_call: -; v_call: TRBV7-9; j_call: TRBJ2-5; clone_size: -
cdr3_nt: TGTGCCAGCAGCCGACGCGGGGAGGGCCAGCCCCAGCATTTT; cdr3_aa: CASSRRGEGQPQHF; d_call: -; v_call: TRBV5-6; j_call: TRBJ1-5; clone_size: -
cdr3_nt: TGTGCCAGCATCCGGGACAGGGGTTATGAAAAACTGTTTTTT; cdr3_aa: CASIRDRGYEKLFF; d_call: TRBD1; v_call: TRBV2; j_call: TRBJ1-4; clone_size: -
cdr3_nt: TGTGCCAGCAGTTTAGGGATCAGGGGCTACAATGAGCAGTTCTTC; cdr3_aa: CASSLGIRGYNEQFF; d_call: -; v_call: TRBV27; j_call: TRBJ2-1; clone_size: -
cdr3_nt: TGTGCCAGTACCCTTGGCGGGTACACCGGGGAGCTGTTTTTT; cdr3_aa: CASTLGGYTGELFF; d_call: -; v_call: TRBV19; j_call: TRBJ2-2; clone_size: -
cdr3_nt: TGTGCCAGCTCGCCGGGACTAGCGGGAAGCACAGATACGCAGTATTTT; cdr3_aa: CASSPGLAGSTDTQYF; d_call: TRBD2; v_call: TRBV2; j_call: TRBJ2-3; clone_size: -
cdr3_nt: TGTGCCAGCAGACCGACCTCTGGCGGGAGAGCCTTCCAAGAGACCCAGTACTTC; cdr3_aa: CASRPTSGGRAFQETQYF; d_call: TRBD2; v_call: TRBV5-5; j_call: TRBJ2-5; clone_size: -
cdr3_nt: TGTGCCAGCAGCCCCCGAGGAGGTTTGAGGAATGAGCAGTTCTTC; cdr3_aa: CASSPRGGLRNEQFF; d_call: -; v_call: TRBV5-4; j_call: TRBJ2-1; clone_size: -
cdr3_nt: TGTGCCAGCAGCCAAGATCTTGAAGCTTTCTTT; cdr3_aa: CASSQDLEAFF; d_call: -; v_call: TRBV4-2; j_call: TRBJ1-1; clone_size: -
cdr3_nt: TGCGCCAGCAGCTTGGAGACAGGGGTGTACAATGAGCAGTTCTTC; cdr3_aa: CASSLETGVYNEQFF; d_call: TRBD1; v_call: TRBV5-1; j_call: TRBJ2-1; clone_size: once
cdr3_nt: TGTGCCAGCTCACCAGGGACAGGGGGGGGCCTAGGTGAAAAACTGTTTTTT; cdr3_aa: CASSPGTGGGLGEKLFF; d_call: TRBD1; v_call: TRBV18; j_call: TRBJ1-4; clone_size: -
cdr3_nt: TGCAGCGTCGTTGGACTCCAGAGCTCCTACAATGAGCAGTTCTTC; cdr3_aa: CSVVGLQSSYNEQFF; d_call: -; v_call: TRBV29-1; j_call: TRBJ2-1; clone_size: -
cdr3_nt: TGTGCCAGCTCACCAGGACAGACTGGCAGTGAAAAACTGTTTTTT; cdr3_aa: CASSPGQTGSEKLFF; d_call: -; v_call: TRBV18; j_call: TRBJ1-4; clone_size: -
cdr3_nt: TGTGCCACCAGTACCCGCAGGGTCGTCGGGGAGCTGTTTTTT; cdr3_aa: CATSTRRVVGELFF; d_call: -; v_call: TRBV15; j_call: TRBJ2-2; clone_size: -
cdr3_nt: TGCGCCAGCAGTGAGTCCCGGACTAGCGGAACCTACGAGCAGTACTTC; cdr3_aa: CASSESRTSGTYEQYF; d_call: TRBD2; v_call: TRBV10-1; j_call: TRBJ2-7; clone_size: -
cdr3_nt: TGTGCCAGCAGTGCCTACAGGGATGGTGGCTACACCTTC; cdr3_aa: CASSAYRDGGYTF; d_call: -; v_call: TRBV6-1; j_call: TRBJ1-2; clone_size: -
cdr3_nt: TGTGCCAGCAGTCCTGAGGCGGGACAGCTATATGGCTACACCTTC; cdr3_aa: CASSPEAGQLYGYTF; d_call: TRBD1; v_call: TRBV6-4; j_call: TRBJ1-2; clone_size: few
cdr3_nt: TGTGCCAGCAATCGGGAAGGCCGGGGCAATCAGCCCCAGCATTTT; cdr3_aa: CASNREGRGNQPQHF; d_call: -; v_call: TRBV6-1; j_call: TRBJ1-5; clone_size: -
cdr3_nt: TGTGCCAGCAGCCCAAAGGACTATTCCCAAGAGACCCAGTACTTC; cdr3_aa: CASSPKDYSQETQYF; d_call: -; v_call: TRBV6-6; j_call: TRBJ2-5; clone_size: -
cdr3_nt: TGTGCCAGCAGCCCTGACGGGGGACCTCGGTTCTTAAACATTCAGTACTTC; cdr3_aa: CASSPDGGPRFLNIQYF; d_call: -; v_call: TRBV9; j_call: TRBJ2-4; clone_size: -
cdr3_nt: TGCGCCAGCAGCCAGGGACAGGGGTTGGAGCCCCAGCATTTT; cdr3_aa: CASSQGQGLEPQHF; d_call: TRBD1; v_call: TRBV5-1; j_call: TRBJ1-5; clone_size: -
cdr3_nt: TGCGCCAGCAGCTTCGGGGATGAGCAGTTCTTC; cdr3_aa: CASSFGDEQFF; d_call: -; v_call: TRBV5-1; j_call: TRBJ2-1; clone_size: -
cdr3_nt: TGTGCCAGCAGCCAAGGGTACCCCTGGGAGACCGGGGAGCTGTTTTTT; cdr3_aa: CASSQGYPWETGELFF; d_call: -; v_call: TRBV4-2; j_call: TRBJ2-2; clone_size: few
cdr3_nt: TGCGCCAGCAGCGCCGGGACTAGCGGAGAGGGGTACTTC; cdr3_aa: CASSAGTSGEGYF; d_call: TRBD2; v_call: TRBV5-1; j_call: TRBJ2-7; clone_size: many
cdr3_nt: TGTGCCAGCAGTTTCTCCTTCGATGAGCAGTTCTTC; cdr3_aa: CASSFSFDEQFF; d_call: -; v_call: TRBV13; j_call: TRBJ2-1; clone_size: -
cdr3_nt: TGTGCCAGCAGCTATGGTCTACCCTACGAGCAGTACTTC; cdr3_aa: CASSYGLPYEQYF; d_call: -; v_call: TRBV5-4; j_call: TRBJ2-7; clone_size: -
cdr3_nt: TGCGCCAGCAGCGGCGGACTAGCGGGCTACACAGATACGCAGTATTTT; cdr3_aa: CASSGGLAGYTDTQYF; d_call: TRBD2; v_call: TRBV5-1; j_call: TRBJ2-3; clone_size: -
cdr3_nt: TGTGCCAGCAGTTACTCAGAAGGAGATCAGCCCCAGCATTTT; cdr3_aa: CASSYSEGDQPQHF; d_call: -; v_call: TRBV6-5; j_call: TRBJ1-5; clone_size: -
cdr3_nt: TGTGCCAGCAGCTTCGGGAGTGGGGATGAGACCCAGTACTTC; cdr3_aa: CASSFGSGDETQYF; d_call: -; v_call: TRBV7-7; j_call: TRBJ2-5; clone_size: once
cdr3_nt: TGTGCCAGCAACGTTCAGGGGGGCACAGATACGCAGTATTTT; cdr3_aa: CASNVQGGTDTQYF; d_call: TRBD1; v_call: TRBV2; j_call: TRBJ2-3; clone_size: -
cdr3_nt: TGTGCCAGCAGCCCGGAACTAGCGGGGACCAAATTCTACAATGAGCAGTTCTTC; cdr3_aa: CASSPELAGTKFYNEQFF; d_call: TRBD2; v_call: TRBV5-6; j_call: TRBJ2-1; clone_size: -
cdr3_nt: TGTGCCAGCAGCCCCCCGGGACTAGGATACAATGAGCAGTTCTTC; cdr3_aa: CASSPPGLGYNEQFF; d_call: TRBD2; v_call: TRBV11-3; j_call: TRBJ2-1; clone_size: -